This T cell receptor beta chain was captured by sequencing in a study of T cells in Graves' hyperthyroidism and ophthalmopathy. This clonotype was seen repeatedly, ten times or more. Its antigen remains unidentified. Researchers amplified the TCR beta CDR3 regions from RNA transcripts. The HTBI primer set served for first-round RT-PCR of the TCR CDR3. One entry per CDR3 protein results from TCRdb running MiXCR on the multiplex PCR reads. The repertoire includes 530,000 or so distinct CDR3 sequences, 35% to 55% of them detected once, and 7.5% to 8.5% sits in the top ten. Stable hyperthyroidism: no ophthalmopathy progression over 18 months of follow-up. Exclusion criteria comprised uncontrolled infection, other autoimmune disease, pregnancy or lactation. Study-level points and caveats: Among clonotypes expanded in thyroid above 0.001, most were also found in blood.

The sample consisted of peripheral blood or thyroid tissue (not recorded which). The sequence derives from a young woman with Graves' hyperthyroidism.

The CDR3 coding sequence is TGTGCCAGCAGTGGGGTAGGGAGGTTCGGCTACACCTTC. This sequence encodes CASSGVGRFGYTF. The chain carries TRBV25-1 and TRBJ1-2, with D hard to call. The length of the CDR3 is 13 residues. Trimming stripped 4 bases from V and 8 bases from J, with 14 bases between. CDR1 and CDR2 from the germline V gene are MGHDK and SYGVNS.